This T cell receptor beta chain emerged from a study of shared clonotypes between healthy human individuals. Sequencing used immunoSEQ multiplex PCR; TCRdb keeps in-frame clones, though not all of them. The data hold fewer than 1.6 million clones, with 97% to 99% observed a single time. With regard to this clone: Other nucleotide sequences from this sample produce the same CDR3.

This CDR3 is 16 amino acids long. V dropped 6 bases and J dropped 0; count of bases not matched to a gene: 5. Germline CDR1 KGHSH, CDR2 LQKENI. This TCR was recovered from a young man in good health. Sequenced material: naive CD4+ T cells sorted from blood. The subset is: CD45RA+ positively selected. The chain uses TRBV18 and TRBJ2-1, with 10 bases fitting TRBD2. In DNA form, the CDR3 reads TGTGCCAGCTCCCCCCGGACTAGCGGCTCCTACAATGAGCAGTTCTTC. It yields the protein CASSPRTSGSYNEQFF.